Listed here is a single TCR beta chain. This clone has more than one count but fewer than ten. Its antigen target is currently unknown. The sample holds no much larger clone one base away, and base qualities are not on file. This sample stems from a study of blood T cell repertoires in COVID-19 (dated by TCRdb to 2018 to 2021). About the study as a whole: The collaborator samples originated in the United States, Italy and Spain and spanned the acute and convalescent phases of COVID-19. The prospective study material was composed of cDNA or gDNA derived from T cells, B-cell-depleted T cells, or PBMCs. The dataset comprised deeply sampled blood TCRbeta repertoires from subjects exposed to, actively infected with, or recovered from COVID-19. The repertoires were released in a freely available public database meant as a resource for research on the immune response to SARS-CoV-2. The samples were drawn from two sources: the first 160 participants of the ongoing ImmuneRACE study, and 1,000 to 1,500 subjects contributed by 6 global collaborators. The sample metadata nearly always contained a de-identified subject ID, COVID-19 status, age in years and sex. HLA class I and class II types, where available, came from metadata supplied by the sample provider rather than from assay-based typing. The paper's findings and limits, for the study overall: How much clinical and demographic metadata was included differed by source and by participant, and the metadata was provided uncurated.

Based on the germline V gene, the CDR1 and CDR2 sequences are SGHRS and YFSETQ. The CDR3 sequence holds 16 residues, the cysteine and phenylalanine included. Just the 48-base CDR3 DNA is kept, in frame starting at base 1. At the junction V is shortened by 0 bases and J by 5 bases, with 15 bases in between. TCRbeta CDR3 regions were amplified from genomic DNA using the immunoSEQ Assay, a bias-controlled multiplex PCR. As for the authors' bioinformatics: The number of nucleated cells in each sample was estimated from the amplification of reference gene primers within the assay. To quantify the absolute abundance of each unique TCRbeta CDR3 rearrangement, sequence reads were collapsed and filtered. Productive Simpson clonality was computed per sample as the square root of Simpson's diversity index over productive rearrangements. As stored in TCRdb, this immuneACCESS dataset retains in-frame rearrangements with V and J assigned. A fraction of the clones does not appear; measured against another copy, unresolved V genes explain less than half of the discrepancy, and the remainder lacks a known reason. D and trimming were read from the DNA, whereas the V and J calls and clone size are those reported in that table. This sample has some 300,000 clones in its table, and approximately 89% of those were observed once. The top ten clonotypes cover roughly 2.9% of the sample.

Participants in the prospective study were enrolled through a virtual design, were aged roughly 18 to 95 years, and lived in 20 to 30 United States geographic areas. To assign participants to cohorts, the prospective study relied on clinical history that participants themselves reported in a screening survey and a study questionnaire. Exposed participants were defined as having been in contact with someone with a PCR-confirmed or clinician-diagnosed COVID-19 case within 2 weeks of study entry. Each participant in the prospective study had whole blood, serum and a nasopharyngeal or oropharyngeal swab collected by mobile phlebotomists. Participants in the prospective study had the option to provide additional blood draws and questionnaires over a 2-month period. Before DNA extraction, blood samples from the prospective study were shipped at room temperature or frozen.

This TCR derives from a woman between 45 and 65 years old who had been exposed to COVID-19. The sequence links TRBV5-1 to TRBJ2-1; a weak D assignment points to TRBD1 (6 bases agree). Source material: PBMCs or T cells enriched from blood (not recorded which). This receptor carries the CDR3 CASSLVQGSGNNEQFF. The nucleotides read TGCGCCAGCAGCTTGGTTCAGGGGTCCGGCAACAATGAGCAGTTCTTC. With all but the CDR3 taken from the reference TRBV5-1 and TRBJ2-1 genes, the full variable domain is: KAGVTQTPRYLIKTRGQQVTLSCSPISGHRSVSWYQQTPGQGLQFLFEYFSETQRNKGNFPGRFSGRQFSNSRSEMNVSTLELGDSALYLCASSLVQGSGNNEQFFGPGTRLTVL.